The T cell receptor beta chain described here comes from a study of early T cells in non-severe SARS-CoV-2 infection (dated by TCRdb to the early 2020s). Notes on the research overall: TCR sequencing used bulk RNA from unsorted whole blood, so alpha and beta chains could not be paired.

In its sample, this clonotype was seen a few times. Its cognate antigen has yet to be identified. Within one base of it there is no much larger clone, and no base qualities were kept. Results the study describes overall, beyond this receptor: VDJdb matching was skewed toward anti-spike CD8 responses and likely underestimated virus-specific expansions by missing private and CD4 specificities.

Looking up the germline V gene (reference sequence) yields CDR1 GTSNPN and CDR2 SVGIG. V is trimmed back by 3 bases and J by 2 bases, and the junction contains 5 bases that no gene match accounts for. The CDR3 covers 15 residues, taking in both the cysteine and the phenylalanine. The CDR3 DNA has 45 bases and is translated from base 1. Libraries were made using 5' RACE. Sequencer: NextSeq 500. The TCR library protocol attached unique molecular identifiers to individual cDNA molecules to correct for sequencing error and PCR bias. TCR alpha and beta chains were both sequenced, and the abundances of alpha and beta sequences in each sample were closely correlated with each other. As for the original processing: Decombinator V4 was used to perform V gene, J gene and CDR3 annotation of TCR sequences. Expanded TCRs were defined as changing significantly between any two time points under a Poisson model with p below 0.0001. Abundances of TCRs were expressed as counts per million after normalisation to the total number of TCRs sequenced in each sample. TRAV1-2 paired with TRAJ12, TRAJ20 or TRAJ33 defined MAIT TCRs, while TRAV10 paired with TRAJ18 defined iNKT TCRs. A search of VDJdb, accessed on 1 November 2021, was run for TCRs annotated to CMV, EBV and SARS-CoV-2, with TCRs annotated for multiple antigens excluded. TCRdb reworked the public reads: Q25 trimming with fastp, MiXCR clone assembly, productive beta chains retained. For every CDR3 protein sequence, its rows merge into one entry that carries the most common genes and DNA. TCRdb, not the authors, supplied the V and J calls. This sample has roughly 29,000 distinct CDR3 sequences in its table, and about 5.8% of those were observed once. The ten top clones hold about 24% of the sample.

This was a case-control study nested in a cohort of healthcare workers in London, UK, who had nasopharyngeal swab PCR tests and blood samples taken every week. Between 23 and 31 March 2020, the week of the UK lockdown, healthcare workers were enrolled and then followed up weekly for as long as 16 weeks. Rearrangement joined TRBV30 to TRBJ2-3, and 10 bases in between align with TRBD2. This TCR was recovered from an adult who was a healthcare worker with PCR-confirmed SARS-CoV-2 infection or an uninfected control (not recorded which). The sample consisted of whole blood. In nucleotides, the sequence is TGTGCCTGGAGCATCGGACTAGCGGACACAGATACGCAGTATTTT. This sequence encodes CAWSIGLADTDTQYF.